The 24 T cell receptor beta chains presented below share a single source sample, sequenced in a study of blood T cell repertoires in COVID-19. Generated by immunoSEQ multiplex PCR, the TCRdb table keeps only in-frame clones and is missing some. The data hold about 77,000 clones, with 75% to 85% observed a single time. Sequenced sample: peripheral blood. All receptors derive from a woman aged 70-85 years with acute or convalescent COVID-19.

V gene TRBV6-5 combines with J gene TRBJ1-6; D not certain. The CDR3 totals 16 residues. Germline lookup yields CDR1 MNHEY and CDR2 SVGAGI. Deletions cut 3 bases from V and 8 bases from J, with 17 bases between. CDR3 region: CASSYSVDLRDSPLHF. Written as DNA, the CDR3 is TGTGCCAGCAGTTATAGCGTGGATCTACGGGATTCACCCCTCCACTTT.

The chain couples TRBV2 to TRBJ1-5; 8 nucleotides align to TRBD1. Germline CDR1 SNHLY, CDR2 FYNNEI. The CDR3 has 15 residues. V trimming: 6 bases; J trimming: 4 bases; junction bases outside the gene matches: 8. The CDR3 loop reads CASRPWTGKNQPQHF. The CDR3 region has the DNA TGTGCCAGCAGACCTTGGACAGGGAAGAATCAGCCCCAGCATTTT.

As regards this clone: One end of the junction varies from germline; a read error may be responsible. This chain uses TRBV7-2 with TRBJ1-2, with D perhaps TRBD1 (6 bases). CDR3 size: 13 residues. The germline CDR1 and CDR2 sequences are SGHTA and FQGNSA. The CDR3 is CASSLANLGTGLF. The CDR3 DNA follows: TGTGCCAGCAGCTTAGCCAACCTCGGCACAGGGCTTTTC.

V usage is TRBV7-9 and J usage is TRBJ2-3; the match to TRBD1 covers 7 bases. This CDR3 has 14 residues. Germline CDR1 and CDR2: SEHNR and FQNEAQ (reference sequence). V was clipped by 5 bases and J by 4 bases; unmatched bases: 6. Written as DNA, the CDR3 is TGTGCCAGCAGCGAGGGGGCTGGGGCAGATACGCAGTATTTT. It translates to CASSEGAGADTQYF.

The chain employs TRBV18 and TRBJ1-6, with D possibly TRBD1 on 5 matching bases. Germline CDR1 KGHSH, CDR2 LQKENI. The CDR3 contains 13 residues. Trimming took off 0 bases at V and 10 bases at J, with 7 bases between the two ends. This chain's CDR3 is CASSPPTGSPLHF. DNA of the CDR3: TGTGCCAGCTCACCACCTACAGGATCACCCCTCCACTTT. The full variable domain, in which reference TRBV18 and TRBJ1-6 provide the parts outside the CDR3, is NAGVMQNPRHLVRRRGQEARLRCSPMKGHSHVYWYRQLPEEGLKFMVYLQKENIIDESGMPKERFSAEFPKEGPSILRIQQVVRGDSAAYFCASSPPTGSPLHFGNGTRLTVT.

The CDR3 region is CASSFEGDTEAFF. Here the CDR3 DNA reads TGTGCCAGCAGCTTCGAGGGGGACACTGAAGCTTTCTTT. The rearrangement links TRBV5-6 to TRBJ1-1, with D possibly TRBD1 on 6 matching bases. CDR1 is SGHDT and CDR2 is YYEEEE in the germline V gene. Trimming cost V 2 bases and J 3 bases, with 8 bases left between them. The CDR3 contains 13 residues.

J is TRBJ1-5 and V is TRBV7-9, with 8 bases that match TRBD1. CDR1 is SEHNR and CDR2 is FQNEAQ in the germline V gene (reference sequence). J was trimmed by 6 bases and V by 5 bases; bases with no gene match: 6. The CDR3 is 14 residues long. The CDR3 DNA is TGTGCCAGCAGCCCCGGGACAGGTTTTCAGCCCCAGCATTTT. This gives the protein CASSPGTGFQPQHF.

The chain couples TRBV10-3 to TRBJ1-1; tentatively, D is TRBD1 (6 bases). Germline V gene lookup returns CDR1 ENHRY and CDR2 SYGVKD. The length of the CDR3 is 14 residues. The germline V and J ends were trimmed by 7 bases and 0 bases, with 12 bases remaining between them. The CDR3 region has the DNA TGTGCCATCATCCTGGACAGTCTGAACACTGAAGCTTTCTTT. Translation gives CAIILDSLNTEAFF.

V usage is TRBV12-3 or TRBV12-4 and J usage is TRBJ2-1; no definite D call. The V end lost 6 bases, the J end lost 0 bases, and 6 bases lay between the germline ends. The CDR3 spans 13 residues. The CDR3 DNA sequence: TGTGCCAGCAGCCCCAGCTCCTACAATGAGCAGTTCTTC. Protein sequence: CASSPSSYNEQFF.

V is TRBV6-1 and J is TRBJ2-5; 8 bases line up with TRBD2. The CDR3 loop spans 21 amino acids. The V gene's germline CDR1 is MNHNS and CDR2 SASEGT. J was trimmed by 3 bases and V by 0 bases; bases with no gene match: 21. CDR3 sequence (DNA): TGTGCCAGCAGTGAAGCGGGTTACGGGGGGGCTATAAATCCTCCAAAAGAGACCCAGTACTTC. Translation: CASSEAGYGGAINPPKETQYF.

V usage is TRBV29-1 and J usage is TRBJ1-5; 7 bases match TRBD1. V trimming: 4 bases; J trimming: 4 bases; junction bases outside the gene matches: 4. This CDR3 has 13 amino acids. Germline CDR1 and CDR2: SQVTM and ANQGSEA. The CDR3 region has the DNA TGCAGCGTTGGACAGGGTCTGAATCAGCCCCAGCATTTT. Its protein product is CSVGQGLNQPQHF.

This chain uses TRBV18 with TRBJ1-4, with D perhaps TRBD1 (6 bases). This CDR3 region has 15 residues. Trimming removed 2 bases from V and 8 bases from J, with 15 bases in between. The V gene's germline CDR1 is KGHSH and CDR2 LQKENI. CDR3 in DNA: TGTGCCAGCTCACCATCGGGGGGGCGTCGAGAAAAACTGTTTTTT. Translating gives CASSPSGGRREKLFF.

The rearrangement uses TRBV7-9 and TRBJ2-3; 8 bases fit TRBD2. The CDR3 length is 16 residues. The junction had 12 bases not matched to a gene; V was cut back by 5 bases and J by 5 bases. CDR1 is SEHNR, CDR2 FQNEAQ, per germline (reference sequence). This CDR3 reads CASSRRSGGPEDTQYF. CDR3 DNA: TGTGCCAGCAGCCGACGAAGCGGGGGCCCGGAAGATACGCAGTATTTT.

This clone came up a few times. The chain recombines TRBV11-3 with TRBJ2-7; possibly TRBD1 for D (5 bases). CDR1 is SGHNT, CDR2 YENEEA, per germline. CDR3 length: 12 residues. Trimming cost V 5 bases and J 11 bases, with 16 bases left between them. The CDR3 here is CASSKEQGDKYF. The DNA of the CDR3 is TGTGCCAGCAGCAAAGAGCAGGGTGATAAGTACTTC.

This clone was detected a few times. The chain carries TRBV29-1 and TRBJ1-2, with 10 bases fitting TRBD1. The CDR3 loop spans 13 amino acids. Germline V gene data show CDR1 as SQVTM and CDR2 as ANQGSEA. The V and J ends lost 4 bases and 4 bases, in that order; junction bases with no gene match: 3. The CDR3 sequence: CSVGDRGGYGYTF. The CDR3 DNA follows: TGCAGCGTTGGGGACAGGGGAGGCTATGGCTACACCTTC.

CDR3 sequence: CATSGSFGSYNEQFF. In DNA, the CDR3 is TGTGCCACCAGTGGGAGCTTTGGCTCCTACAATGAGCAGTTCTTC. This rearrangement joins TRBV24-1 to TRBJ2-1, with unresolved D. CDR3 length equals 15 residues. Germline CDR1 is KGHDR and CDR2 is SFDVKD. The germline V and J ends were trimmed by 5 bases and 0 bases, with 10 bases remaining between them.

The chain combines TRBV14 with TRBJ1-3; D remains ambiguous. V was pared by 11 bases and J by 0 bases, with 17 bases between. The CDR3 spans 15 residues. CDR1 SGHDN and CDR2 FVKESK come from the germline V gene. The CDR3 DNA reads TGTGCCCCCTCTTTCCTTCTTAGCTCTGGAAACACCATATATTTT. The encoded protein is CAPSFLLSSGNTIYF.

The DNA for the CDR3 is TGTGCCAGCACCCCCCGGCAGGACACTGAAGCTTTCTTT. It encodes CASTPRQDTEAFF. The V call is TRBV11-2, the J call TRBJ1-1, with unresolved D. Trimming shortened V by 7 bases and J by 3 bases, and 12 bases separated the two germline ends. CDR3 length: 13 amino acids. Germline CDR1 and CDR2: SGHAT and FQNNGV. Using reference TRBV11-2 and TRBJ1-1 for the parts outside the CDR3, the full variable domain is EAGVAQSPRYKIIEKRQSVAFWCNPISGHATLYWYQQILGQGPKLLIQFQNNGVVDDSQLPKDRFSAERLKGVDSTLKIQPAKLEDSAVYLCASTPRQDTEAFFGQGTRLTVV.

V is TRBV7-2 and J is TRBJ2-7, with 8 bases lining up with TRBD1. The CDR3 length is 15 residues. After removal of 5 bases from V and 4 bases from J, the junction contained 10 bases not matched to a gene. Germline V lookup: CDR1 SGHTA, CDR2 FQGNSA. The CDR3 reads CASSDYRDRLYEQYF. The CDR3 DNA is TGTGCCAGCAGCGACTACCGGGACAGGTTGTACGAGCAGTACTTC.

The chain carries TRBV5-1 and TRBJ2-2; TRBD1 agrees at 12 bases. Germline V gives CDR1 SGHRS, CDR2 YFSETQ. The V segment lost 2 bases and the J segment 5 bases; nucleotides outside the gene matches: 4. This CDR3 contains 16 residues. For the CDR3, the DNA is TGCGCCAGCAGCTTTGGGGACAGGGGGCTGACCGGGGAGCTGTTTTTT. Translation gives CASSFGDRGLTGELFF.

The chain employs TRBV6-5 and TRBJ2-7, with a possible D match to TRBD2 (5 bases). The CDR3 extends over 12 amino acids. Trimming stripped 6 bases from V and 6 bases from J, with 12 bases between. Germline V lookup: CDR1 MNHEY, CDR2 SVGAGI. The CDR3 nucleotides are TGTGCCAGCAGCAACGGGGTTTTCGAGCAGTACTTC. Its translation: CASSNGVFEQYF.

This chain's CDR3 is CASSYSRGMEELFF. The CDR3 nucleotides are TGTGCCAGCAGTTACTCGCGGGGTATGGAGGAGCTGTTTTTT. The chain is built from TRBV6-5 and TRBJ2-2; a possible D gene is TRBD2 (6 bases). V gave up 0 bases and J gave up 10 bases, with 12 bases separating them. The CDR3 covers 14 residues. Germline CDR1 MNHEY, CDR2 SVGAGI.

The V gene is TRBV12-3 or TRBV12-4, the J gene TRBJ1-6; D gene unclear. The ends were cut back, 6 bases at V and 13 bases at J, with 10 bases in the middle. The CDR3 contains 11 residues. CDR3 DNA sequence: TGTGCCAGCAGCTCTGCCGAGCCCCTCCACTTT. This codes for CASSSAEPLHF.

V usage is TRBV7-9 and J usage is TRBJ1-3; 7 nucleotides line up with TRBD1. Trimming removed 5 bases from V and 2 bases from J; junction bases left unmatched: 9. From germline, CDR1 is SEHNR and CDR2 FQNEAQ (reference sequence). The CDR3 consists of 16 residues. CDR3: CASSLNPRGAGNTIYF. The CDR3 region has the DNA TGTGCCAGCAGCCTAAACCCCAGGGGGGCTGGAAACACCATATATTTT.